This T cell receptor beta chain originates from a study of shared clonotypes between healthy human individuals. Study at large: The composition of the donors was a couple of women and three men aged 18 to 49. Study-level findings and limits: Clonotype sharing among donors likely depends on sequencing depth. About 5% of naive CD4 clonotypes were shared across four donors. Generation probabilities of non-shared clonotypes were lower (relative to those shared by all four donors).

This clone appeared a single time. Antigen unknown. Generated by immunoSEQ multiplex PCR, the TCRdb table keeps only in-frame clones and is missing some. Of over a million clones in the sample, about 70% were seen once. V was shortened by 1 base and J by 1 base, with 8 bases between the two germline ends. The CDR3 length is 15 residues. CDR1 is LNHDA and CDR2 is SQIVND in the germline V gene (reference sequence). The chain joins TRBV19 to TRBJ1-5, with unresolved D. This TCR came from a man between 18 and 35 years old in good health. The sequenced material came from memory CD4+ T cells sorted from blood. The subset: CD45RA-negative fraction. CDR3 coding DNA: TGTGCCAGTAGTATAGGGAGAGAAAGCAATCAGCCCCAGCATTTT. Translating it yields CASSIGRESNQPQHF.